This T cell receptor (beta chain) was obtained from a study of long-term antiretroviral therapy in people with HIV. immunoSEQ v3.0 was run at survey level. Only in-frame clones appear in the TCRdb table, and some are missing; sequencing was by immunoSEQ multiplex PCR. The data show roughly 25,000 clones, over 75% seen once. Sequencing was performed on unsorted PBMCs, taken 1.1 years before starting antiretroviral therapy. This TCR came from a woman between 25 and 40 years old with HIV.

This chain's CDR3 is CASSEQATGRFSYNEQFF. The CDR3 nucleotides read TGTGCCAGCAGTGAACAGGCGACAGGGAGGTTTTCCTACAATGAGCAGTTCTTC. V is TRBV6-1 and J is TRBJ2-1; perhaps TRBD1 as D (7 bases). V lost 2 bases, J lost 1 base, and 18 bases lay in between. This CDR3 comprises 18 residues. Germline V gene sequence: CDR1 MNHNS, CDR2 SASEGT.